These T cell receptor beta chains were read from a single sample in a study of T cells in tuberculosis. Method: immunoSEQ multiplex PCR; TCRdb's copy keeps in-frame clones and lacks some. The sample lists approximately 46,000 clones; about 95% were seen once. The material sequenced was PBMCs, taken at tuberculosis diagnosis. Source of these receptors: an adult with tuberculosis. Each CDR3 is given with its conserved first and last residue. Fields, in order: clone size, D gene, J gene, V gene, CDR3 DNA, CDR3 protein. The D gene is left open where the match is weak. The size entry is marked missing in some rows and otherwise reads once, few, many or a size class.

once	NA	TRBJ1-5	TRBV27	TGTGCCAGCAGCCGTCGGGGGTCGGCAGGCAATCAGCCCCAGCATTTT	CASSRRGSAGNQPQHF
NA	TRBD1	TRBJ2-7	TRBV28	TGTGCCAGCAGTTTGGGGGGACAGGACGAGCAGTACTTC	CASSLGGQDEQYF
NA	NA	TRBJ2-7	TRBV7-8	TGTGCCAGCAGCTTAGTATCGCGCGAGCAGTACTTC	CASSLVSREQYF
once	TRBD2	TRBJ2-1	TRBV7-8	TGTGCCAGCAGCGGATCTTCGGGACTAGCTTCCAATGAGCAGTTCTTC	CASSGSSGLASNEQFF
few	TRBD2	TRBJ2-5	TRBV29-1	TGCAGCGTTGCCGGGACTAGCGGCCAAGAGACCCAGTACTTC	CSVAGTSGQETQYF
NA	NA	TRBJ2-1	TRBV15	TGTGCCACCAGCAGAGATCTGGGTCCGGGGGTCTATAGGAATGAGCAGTTCTTC	CATSRDLGPGVYRNEQFF
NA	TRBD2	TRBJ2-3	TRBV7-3	TGTGCCAGCAGCTCACTAGCGGGAAACACAGATACGCAGTATTTT	CASSSLAGNTDTQYF
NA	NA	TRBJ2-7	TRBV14	TGTGCCAGCAGCCAAGGTCCAGGATACTCCTACGAGCAGTACTTC	CASSQGPGYSYEQYF
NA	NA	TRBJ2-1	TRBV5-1	TGCGCCAGCAGCCCCGACAATGAGCAGTTCTTC	CASSPDNEQFF
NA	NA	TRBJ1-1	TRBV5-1	TGCACCAGCAGTGGCATAGGGAGTACTGAAGCTTTCTTT	CTSSGIGSTEAFF
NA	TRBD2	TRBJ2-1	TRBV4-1	TGCGCCAGCAGTAGTCTTAGCGGGAATTACAATGAGCAGTTCTTC	CASSSLSGNYNEQFF
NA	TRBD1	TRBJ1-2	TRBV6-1	TGTGCCAGCAAGAGAGGGGGCGACTACACCTTC	CASKRGGDYTF
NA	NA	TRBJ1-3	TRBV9	TGTGCCAGCAGCGCACCGGGACAAGGAAGAAACACCATATATTTT	CASSAPGQGRNTIYF
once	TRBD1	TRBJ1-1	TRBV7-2	TGTGCCAGCAGCTCTAACTCGGGACAGGGTTGGACTGAAGCTTTCTTT	CASSSNSGQGWTEAFF
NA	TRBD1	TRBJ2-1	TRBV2	TGTGCCAGCAGGAGGGACAGTTACAATGAGCAGTTCTTC	CASRRDSYNEQFF
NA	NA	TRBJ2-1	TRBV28	TGTGCCAGCAGTTTAGCTTGGCGGTCCTCCTACAATGAGCAGTTCTTC	CASSLAWRSSYNEQFF
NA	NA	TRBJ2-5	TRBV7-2	TGTGCCAGCAGCTTATCAGGAGGCCAGCAAGCGGCGACCCAGTACTTC	CASSLSGGQQAATQYF
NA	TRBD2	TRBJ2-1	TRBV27	TGTGCCAGCAGTTTATCGATCCTAGCGGGAGTCGTGAACGAGCAGTTCTTC	CASSLSILAGVVNEQFF
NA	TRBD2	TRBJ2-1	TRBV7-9	TGTGCCAGCAGCTCCCGACTAGCGGGAGATGAGCAGTTCTTC	CASSSRLAGDEQFF
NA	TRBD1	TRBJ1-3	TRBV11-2	TGTGCCAGCAGCTTAGGTGCAGGGGGTGGAAACACCATATATTTT	CASSLGAGGGNTIYF
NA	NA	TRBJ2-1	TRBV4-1	TGCGCCAGCAGCCAAGTCCGGGGGAATGAGCAGTTCTTC	CASSQVRGNEQFF
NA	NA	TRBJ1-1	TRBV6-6	TGTGCCACCAGGGTCGGTTCTCTGAACACTGAAGCTTTCTTT	CATRVGSLNTEAFF
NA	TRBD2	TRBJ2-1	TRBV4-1	TGCGCCAGCAGCCAAGAAGCTTCGACTAGCGGATTTTACAATGAGCAGTTCTTC	CASSQEASTSGFYNEQFF
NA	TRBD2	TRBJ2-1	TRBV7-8	TGTGCCAGCAGCACCAGGGACTACCGTAATGAGCAGTTCTTC	CASSTRDYRNEQFF
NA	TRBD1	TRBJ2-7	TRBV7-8	TGTGCCAGCAGCGCCGGGACAGGGTCCCCCTACGAGCAGTACTTC	CASSAGTGSPYEQYF
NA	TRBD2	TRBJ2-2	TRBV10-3	TGTGCCATCAAAGACAAGGGGAGGGATAGTAACACCGGGGAGCTGTTTTTT	CAIKDKGRDSNTGELFF
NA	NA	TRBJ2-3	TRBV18	TGTGCCAGCTCCCCAAATGGACAGTTCACAGATACGCAGTATTTT	CASSPNGQFTDTQYF
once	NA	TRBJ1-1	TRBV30	TGTGCCTGGAGCCGGGCGGGACCAATGAACACTGAAGCTTTCTTT	CAWSRAGPMNTEAFF
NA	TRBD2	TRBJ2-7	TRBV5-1	TGCGCCAGCAGCTTGCGGGGGGGCTCCTACGAGCAGTACTTC	CASSLRGGSYEQYF
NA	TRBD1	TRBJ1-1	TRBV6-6	TGTGCCAGCAGACCAACAGGGGTCACTGAAGCTTTCTTT	CASRPTGVTEAFF
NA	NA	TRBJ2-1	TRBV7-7	TGTGCTAGCAGCTTAGCGCGCGGCAGTATGGAGCAGTTCTTC	CASSLARGSMEQFF
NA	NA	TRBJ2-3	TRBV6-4	TGTGCCAGCAGTGACGCGGGCACAGATACGCAGTATTTT	CASSDAGTDTQYF
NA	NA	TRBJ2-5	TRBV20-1	TGCAGTGGTCCACAACAAGAGACCCAGTACTTC	CSGPQQETQYF
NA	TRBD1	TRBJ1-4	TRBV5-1	TGCGCCAGCAGCTTGGGACCGACAGGGGTAAATGAAAAACTGTTTTTT	CASSLGPTGVNEKLFF
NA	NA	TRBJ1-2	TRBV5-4	TGTGCCAGCAGCTTATACGAGGCTGGCTACACCTTC	CASSLYEAGYTF
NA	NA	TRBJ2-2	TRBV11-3	TGTGCCAGCAGCTTCGGGGGTAACACCGGGGAGCTGTTTTTT	CASSFGGNTGELFF
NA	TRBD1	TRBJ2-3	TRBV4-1	TGCGCCAGCAGCCATCCTTTACAGGGGGTCCGCACAGATACGCAGTATTTT	CASSHPLQGVRTDTQYF
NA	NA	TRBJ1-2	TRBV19	TGTGCCAGTAGTATAGAAGGGGCGGTAGAATATGGCTACACCTTC	CASSIEGAVEYGYTF
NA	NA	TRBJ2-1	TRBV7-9	TGTGCCAGCAGCTTAGGTAAAATGGGCCGTAGGGGCCTCGGGAGTGAGCAGTTCTTC	CASSLGKMGRRGLGSEQFF
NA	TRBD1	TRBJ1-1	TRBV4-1	TGCGCCAGCAGCCATGACAGGGGGCACACTGAAGCTTTCTTT	CASSHDRGHTEAFF
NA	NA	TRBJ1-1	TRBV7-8	TGTGCCAGCACCCCCCGGAGGGGAGACACTGAAGCTTTCTTT	CASTPRRGDTEAFF
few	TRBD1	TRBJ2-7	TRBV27	TGTGCCAGCAGGCGCCGGGACAGAATCTCCGAGCAGTACTTC	CASRRRDRISEQYF
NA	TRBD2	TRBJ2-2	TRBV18	TGTGCCAGCTCACCTAGGACTAGCGGGACCACCGGGGAGCTGTTTTTT	CASSPRTSGTTGELFF
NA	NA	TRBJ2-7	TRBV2	TGTGCCAGCACCCCCGTAGGTCCTAGCTCGGTTAACGAGCAGTACTTC	CASTPVGPSSVNEQYF
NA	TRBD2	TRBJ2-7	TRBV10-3	TGTGCCACCTACCCGGGGGGGAGTGGCGAGCAGTACTTC	CATYPGGSGEQYF
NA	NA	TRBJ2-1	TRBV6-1	TGTGCCAGCATTAAGGGGGGGACCTACAATGAGCAGTTCTTC	CASIKGGTYNEQFF
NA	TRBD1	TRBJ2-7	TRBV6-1	TGTGCCAGCAGTGCCCTTTCCGGGACAGGGAGCTCCTACGAGCAGTACTTC	CASSALSGTGSSYEQYF
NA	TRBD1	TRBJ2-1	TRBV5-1	TGCGCCAGCAGCTCCACAGGGGACGGAGTCGCTGAGCAGTTCTTC	CASSSTGDGVAEQFF
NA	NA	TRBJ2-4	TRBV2	TGTGCCAGCAGTTCCCGGGGGACAGTCAGCGCTAAGTACTTC	CASSSRGTVSAKYF
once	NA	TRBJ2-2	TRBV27	TGTGCCAGCAGTTTAACCAGGGTCAACACCGGGGAGCTGTTTTTT	CASSLTRVNTGELFF
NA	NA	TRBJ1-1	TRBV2	TGTGCCAGCAAGGATCAGGGGAACACTGAAGCTTTCTTT	CASKDQGNTEAFF
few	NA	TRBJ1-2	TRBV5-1	TGCGCCAGCAACAGGGAGGGTCTCGAGTATGGCTACACCTTC	CASNREGLEYGYTF
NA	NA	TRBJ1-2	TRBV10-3	TGTGCCATCAGTGAGTCACCGGATGGCTACACCTTC	CAISESPDGYTF
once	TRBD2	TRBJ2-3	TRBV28	TGTGCCAGCAGTTCACTAGCGAACGGTACGCAGTATTTT	CASSSLANGTQYF
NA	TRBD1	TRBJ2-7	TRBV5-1	TGCGCCAGCAGCTTGGGCCAGACAGGGGCCTACGAGCAGTACTTC	CASSLGQTGAYEQYF